This is a list of T cell receptor beta chains from one sample in a study of OX40 agonist ivuxolimab in advanced cancers. TCRdb's copy holds only in-frame clones and misses some; the assay was immunoSEQ multiplex PCR. The sample lists some 73,000 clones; approximately 86% were seen once. Sequencing was performed on CD4+ or CD8+ T cells sorted from blood, taken in a trial of the OX40 agonist ivuxolimab. Receptor source: an adult with an advanced solid tumor such as melanoma, head and neck, liver or kidney cancer. Each CDR3 is given with its conserved first and last residue. A D gene is named only where the DNA matches it firmly. The size of a clone is reported for some rows only, either as once, few or many, or as a class for expanded clones.

TRBJ2-4 | - | - | 14 | TRBV7-9 | CASSQHRDQNIQYF | TGTGCCAGCAGTCAGCACCGGGACCAAAACATTCAGTACTTC
TRBJ2-1 | - | - | 14 | TRBV4-3 | CASSQDLAYNEQFF | TGCGCCAGCAGCCAAGACCTAGCTTACAATGAGCAGTTCTTC
TRBJ2-5 | - | - | 18 | TRBV4-3 | CASSQGVRGAGWGETQYF | TGCGCCAGCAGCCAAGGGGTCCGGGGAGCGGGCTGGGGAGAGACCCAGTACTTC
TRBJ2-7 | TRBD2 | - | 15 | TRBV14 | CASSQDLAGGPVQYF | TGTGCCAGCAGCCAAGACTTAGCGGGAGGGCCTGTGCAGTACTTC
TRBJ2-5 | - | - | 13 | TRBV7-2 | CASSYGPPETQYF | TGTGCCAGCAGCTATGGACCGCCGGAGACCCAGTACTTC
TRBJ1-1 | - | - | 11 | TRBV5-1 | CASMENTEAFF | TGCGCCAGCATGGAAAACACTGAAGCTTTCTTT
TRBJ2-1 | TRBD2 | - | 13 | TRBV7-6 | CASSPGGGGEQFF | TGTGCCAGCAGCCCCGGGGGGGGCGGTGAGCAGTTCTTC
TRBJ2-5 | TRBD1 | - | 15 | TRBV11-3 | CASSKRTGGEETQYF | TGTGCCAGCAGCAAGCGGACAGGGGGGGAAGAGACCCAGTACTTC
TRBJ1-4 | TRBD1 | - | 15 | TRBV27 | CASSLSGGFNEKLFF | TGTGCCAGCAGTTTGTCAGGGGGATTTAATGAAAAACTGTTTTTT
TRBJ2-7 | TRBD1 | - | 15 | TRBV7-2 | CASSVGQGVSYEQYF | TGTGCCAGCAGCGTAGGACAGGGGGTCTCCTACGAGCAGTACTTC
TRBJ1-1 | - | - | 15 | TRBV18 | CASSPEGRLRTEAFF | TGTGCCAGCTCACCTGAAGGGAGACTTCGGACTGAAGCTTTCTTT
TRBJ1-1 | - | - | 13 | TRBV11-3 | CASSRTGNTEAFF | TGTGCCAGCAGCCGCACAGGGAACACTGAAGCTTTCTTT
TRBJ1-4 | TRBD1 | once | 13 | TRBV18 | CASSEDRLRKLFF | TGTGCCAGCTCAGAGGACAGGCTCCGAAAACTGTTTTTT
TRBJ2-7 | TRBD1 | once | 12 | TRBV29-1 | CSVGQGAYEQYF | TGCAGCGTTGGACAGGGGGCCTACGAGCAGTACTTC
TRBJ1-2 | TRBD1 | - | 14 | TRBV5-1 | CASSLGRDSYGYTF | TGCGCCAGCAGCTTGGGGCGGGACAGCTATGGCTACACCTTC
TRBJ2-7 | TRBD1 | - | 14 | TRBV6-6 | CASSSYGQGTEQCF | TGTGCCAGCAGTTCCTATGGACAGGGAACCGAGCAGTGCTTC
TRBJ2-5 | - | - | 13 | TRBV7-2 | CASRTTGQETQYF | TGTGCCAGCAGGACAACCGGGCAAGAGACCCAGTACTTC